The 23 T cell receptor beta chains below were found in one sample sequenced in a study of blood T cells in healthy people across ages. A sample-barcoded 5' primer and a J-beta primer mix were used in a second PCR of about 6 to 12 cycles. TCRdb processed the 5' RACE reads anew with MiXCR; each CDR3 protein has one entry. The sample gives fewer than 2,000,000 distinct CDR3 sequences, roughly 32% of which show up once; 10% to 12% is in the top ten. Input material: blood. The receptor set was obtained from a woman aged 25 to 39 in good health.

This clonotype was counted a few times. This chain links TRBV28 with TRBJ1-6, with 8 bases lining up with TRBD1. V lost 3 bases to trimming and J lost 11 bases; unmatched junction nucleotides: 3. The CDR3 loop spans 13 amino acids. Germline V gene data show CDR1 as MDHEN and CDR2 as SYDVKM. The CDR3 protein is CASSLGQVTPLHF. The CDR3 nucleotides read TGTGCCAGCAGTTTGGGACAGGTGACACCCCTCCACTTT.

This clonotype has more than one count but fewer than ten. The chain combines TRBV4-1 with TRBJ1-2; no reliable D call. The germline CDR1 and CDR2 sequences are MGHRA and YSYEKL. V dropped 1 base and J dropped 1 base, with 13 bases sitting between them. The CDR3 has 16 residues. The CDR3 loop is CASSQGAHGDNYGYTF. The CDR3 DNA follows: TGCGCCAGCAGCCAAGGAGCGCATGGGGATAACTATGGCTACACCTTC.

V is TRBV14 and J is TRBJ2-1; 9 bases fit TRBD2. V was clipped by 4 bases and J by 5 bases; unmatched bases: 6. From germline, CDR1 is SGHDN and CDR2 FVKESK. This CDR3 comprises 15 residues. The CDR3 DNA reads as TGTGCCAGCAGCCCCTTGACTAGCGGAAACAATGAGCAGTTCTTC. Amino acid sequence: CASSPLTSGNNEQFF.

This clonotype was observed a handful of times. The CDR3 nucleotides read TGTGCCAGCAGCCAAGGGAGACTATCGTACCAAGAGACCCAGTACTTC. It specifies CASSQGRLSYQETQYF. The genes are TRBV3-1 and TRBJ2-5; TRBD2 might be the D (5 bases). Germline V lookup: CDR1 LGHDT, CDR2 YNNKEL (reference sequence). The CDR3 contains 16 residues. The germline V and J ends were trimmed by 1 base and 0 bases, with 12 bases remaining between them.

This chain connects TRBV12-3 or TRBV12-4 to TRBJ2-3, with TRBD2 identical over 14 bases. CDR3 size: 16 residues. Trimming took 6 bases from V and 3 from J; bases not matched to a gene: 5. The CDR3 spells CASSGLAGGRTDTQYF. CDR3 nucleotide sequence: TGTGCCAGCAGCGGACTAGCGGGGGGTAGAACAGATACGCAGTATTTT.

The CDR3 protein is CASSLEPGAIGNTIYF. The CDR3 DNA reads TGCGCCAGCAGCTTGGAGCCGGGGGCAATTGGAAACACCATATATTTT. The chain employs TRBV5-1 and TRBJ1-3; maybe TRBD1 (6 bases). There are 16 residues in the CDR3. V lost 0 bases and J 3 bases, leaving 13 bases between the germline ends. Germline V gene lookup returns CDR1 SGHRS and CDR2 YFSETQ.

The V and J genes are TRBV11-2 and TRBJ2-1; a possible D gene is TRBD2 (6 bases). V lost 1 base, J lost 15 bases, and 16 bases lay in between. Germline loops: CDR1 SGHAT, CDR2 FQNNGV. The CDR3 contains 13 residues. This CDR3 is CASSLGAKLAMFF. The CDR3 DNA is TGTGCCAGCAGCTTAGGGGCTAAACTAGCTATGTTCTTC.

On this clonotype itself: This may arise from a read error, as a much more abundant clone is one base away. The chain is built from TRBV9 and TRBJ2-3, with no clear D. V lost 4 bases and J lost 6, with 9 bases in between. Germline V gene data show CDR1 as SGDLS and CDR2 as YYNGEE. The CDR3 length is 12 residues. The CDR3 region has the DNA TGTGCCAGCAGCAAGGGCAACGATACGCAGTATTTT. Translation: CASSKGNDTQYF. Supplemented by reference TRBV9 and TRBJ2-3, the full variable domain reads DSGVTQTPKHLITATGQRVTLRCSPRSGDLSVYWYQQSLDQGLQFLIQYYNGEERAKGNILERFSAQQFPDLHSELNLSSLELGDSALYFCASSKGNDTQYFGPGTRLTVL.

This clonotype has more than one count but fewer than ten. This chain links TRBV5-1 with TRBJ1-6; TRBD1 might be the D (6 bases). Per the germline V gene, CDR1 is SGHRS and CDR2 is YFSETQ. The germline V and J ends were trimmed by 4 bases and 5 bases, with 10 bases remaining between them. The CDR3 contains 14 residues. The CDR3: CASSQGYDNSPLHF. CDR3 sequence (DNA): TGCGCCAGCAGCCAGGGGTACGATAATTCACCCCTCCACTTT.

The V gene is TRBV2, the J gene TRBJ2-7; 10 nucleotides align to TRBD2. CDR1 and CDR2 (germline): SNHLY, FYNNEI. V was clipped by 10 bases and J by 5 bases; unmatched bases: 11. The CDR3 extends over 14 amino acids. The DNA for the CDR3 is TGTGCCACCGACCCAGCTAGCGGGGGCCACGAGCAGTACTTC. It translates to CATDPASGGHEQYF.

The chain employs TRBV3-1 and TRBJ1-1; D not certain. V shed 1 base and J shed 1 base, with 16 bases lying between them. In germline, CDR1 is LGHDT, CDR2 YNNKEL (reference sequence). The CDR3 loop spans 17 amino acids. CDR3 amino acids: CASSQGGLLAPNTEAFF. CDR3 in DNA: TGTGCCAGCAGCCAAGGTGGGCTCTTGGCCCCGAACACTGAAGCTTTCTTT.

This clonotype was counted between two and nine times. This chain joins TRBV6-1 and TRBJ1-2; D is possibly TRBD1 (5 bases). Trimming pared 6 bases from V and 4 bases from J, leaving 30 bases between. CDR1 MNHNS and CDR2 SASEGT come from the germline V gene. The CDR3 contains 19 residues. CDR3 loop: CASRPLRVAGPPVPYGYTF. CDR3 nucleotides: TGTGCCAGCAGACCCTTACGGGTTGCGGGGCCCCCTGTTCCCTATGGCTACACCTTC.

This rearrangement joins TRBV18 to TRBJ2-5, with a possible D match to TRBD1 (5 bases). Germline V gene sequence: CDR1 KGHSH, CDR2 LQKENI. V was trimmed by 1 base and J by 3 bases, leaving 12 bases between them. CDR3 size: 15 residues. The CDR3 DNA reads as TGTGCCAGCTCACCACTTAGAACAGGAGAAGAGACCCAGTACTTC. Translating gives CASSPLRTGEETQYF. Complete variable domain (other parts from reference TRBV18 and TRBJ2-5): NAGVMQNPRHLVRRRGQEARLRCSPMKGHSHVYWYRQLPEEGLKFMVYLQKENIIDESGMPKERFSAEFPKEGPSILRIQQVVRGDSAAYFCASSPLRTGEETQYFGPGTRLLVL.

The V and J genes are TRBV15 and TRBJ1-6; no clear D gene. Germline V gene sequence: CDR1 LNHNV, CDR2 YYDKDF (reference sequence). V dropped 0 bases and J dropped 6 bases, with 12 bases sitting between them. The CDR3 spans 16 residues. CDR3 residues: CATSRDRLQANSPLHF. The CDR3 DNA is TGTGCCACCAGCAGAGACAGGTTACAAGCTAATTCACCCCTCCACTTT.

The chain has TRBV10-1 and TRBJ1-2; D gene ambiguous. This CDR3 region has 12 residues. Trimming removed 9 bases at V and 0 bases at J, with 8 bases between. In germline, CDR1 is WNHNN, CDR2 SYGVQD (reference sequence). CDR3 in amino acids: CARRQANYGYTF. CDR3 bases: TGCGCCAGAAGACAAGCTAACTATGGCTACACCTTC.

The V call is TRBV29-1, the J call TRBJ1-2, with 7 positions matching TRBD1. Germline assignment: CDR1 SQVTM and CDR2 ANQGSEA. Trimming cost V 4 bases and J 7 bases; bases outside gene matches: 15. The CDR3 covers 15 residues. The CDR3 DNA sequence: TGCAGCGTTGCGGGAATACAGGGGCCGTATGGTGGCTACACCTTC. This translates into CSVAGIQGPYGGYTF.

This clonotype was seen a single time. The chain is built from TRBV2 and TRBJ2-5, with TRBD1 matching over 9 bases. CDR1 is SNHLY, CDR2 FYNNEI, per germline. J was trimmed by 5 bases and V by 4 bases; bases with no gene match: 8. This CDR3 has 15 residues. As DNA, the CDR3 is TGTGCCAGCAGTGGGACAGGGGCGCCAGGGGAGACCCAGTACTTC. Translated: CASSGTGAPGETQYF.

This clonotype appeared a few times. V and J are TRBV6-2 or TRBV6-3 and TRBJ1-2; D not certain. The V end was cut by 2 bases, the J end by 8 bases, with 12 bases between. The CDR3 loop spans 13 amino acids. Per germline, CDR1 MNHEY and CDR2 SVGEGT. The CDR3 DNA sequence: TGTGCCAGCAGTTACGTTCAGCTTTCCGGCTACACCTTC. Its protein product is CASSYVQLSGYTF.

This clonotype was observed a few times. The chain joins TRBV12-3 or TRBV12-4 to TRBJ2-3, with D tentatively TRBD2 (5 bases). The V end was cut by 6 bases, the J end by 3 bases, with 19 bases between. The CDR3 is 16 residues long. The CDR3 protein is CASSPYGERLTDTQYF. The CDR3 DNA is TGTGCCAGCAGCCCCTACGGGGAGAGGTTAACAGATACGCAGTATTTT.

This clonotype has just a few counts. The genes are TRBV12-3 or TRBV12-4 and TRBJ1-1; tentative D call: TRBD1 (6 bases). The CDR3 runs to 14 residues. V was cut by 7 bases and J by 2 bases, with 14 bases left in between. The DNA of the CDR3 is TGTGCCAGCAACCAACGGGACACCAACACTGAAGCTTTCTTT. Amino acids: CASNQRDTNTEAFF.

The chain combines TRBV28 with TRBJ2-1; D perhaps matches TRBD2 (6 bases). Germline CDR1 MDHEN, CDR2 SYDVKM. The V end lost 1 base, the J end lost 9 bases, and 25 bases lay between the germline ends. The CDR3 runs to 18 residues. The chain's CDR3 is CASSLYPPPASESVEQFF. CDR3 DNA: TGTGCCAGCAGTTTATATCCTCCCCCGGCTAGCGAGTCTGTTGAGCAGTTCTTC.

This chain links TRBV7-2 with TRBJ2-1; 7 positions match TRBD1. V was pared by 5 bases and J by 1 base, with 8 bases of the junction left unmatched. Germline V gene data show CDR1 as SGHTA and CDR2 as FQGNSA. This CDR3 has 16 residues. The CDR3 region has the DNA TGTGCCAGCAGCCTCCAAGGGGGCGCGTCCTACAATGAGCAGTTCTTC. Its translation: CASSLQGGASYNEQFF.

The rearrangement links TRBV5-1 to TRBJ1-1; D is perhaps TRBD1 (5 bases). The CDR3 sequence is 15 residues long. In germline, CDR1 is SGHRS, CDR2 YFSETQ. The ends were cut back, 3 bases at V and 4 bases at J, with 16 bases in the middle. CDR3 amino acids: CASSYGLGPGTEAFF. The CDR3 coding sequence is TGCGCCAGCAGCTACGGACTGGGACCGGGCACTGAAGCTTTCTTT. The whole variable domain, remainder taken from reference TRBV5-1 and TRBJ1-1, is KAGVTQTPRYLIKTRGQQVTLSCSPISGHRSVSWYQQTPGQGLQFLFEYFSETQRNKGNFPGRFSGRQFSNSRSEMNVSTLELGDSALYLCASSYGLGPGTEAFFGQGTRLTVV.